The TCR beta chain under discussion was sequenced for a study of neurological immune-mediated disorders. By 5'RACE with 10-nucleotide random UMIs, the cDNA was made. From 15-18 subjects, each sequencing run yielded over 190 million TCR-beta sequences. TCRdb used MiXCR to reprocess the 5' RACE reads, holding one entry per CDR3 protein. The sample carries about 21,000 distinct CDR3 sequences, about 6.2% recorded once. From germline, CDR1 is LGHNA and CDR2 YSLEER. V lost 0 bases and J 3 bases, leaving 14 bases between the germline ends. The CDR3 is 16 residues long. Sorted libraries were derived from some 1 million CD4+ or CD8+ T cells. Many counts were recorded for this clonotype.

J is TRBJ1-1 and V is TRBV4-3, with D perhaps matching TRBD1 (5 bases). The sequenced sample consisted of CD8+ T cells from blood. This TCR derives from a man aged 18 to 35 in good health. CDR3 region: CASSQDAGDWYTEAFF. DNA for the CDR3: TGCGCCAGCAGCCAAGATGCGGGGGATTGGTACACTGAAGCTTTCTTT.